Below, one T cell receptor beta chain is given with its context. What this receptor recognizes is not known. No much larger clonotype is one base removed from it; base qualities were not supplied. Sorted unstimulated T cells, along with proliferating T cells recovered from mixed lymphocyte reactions, underwent TCRbeta CDR3 sequencing. Fresh whole blood from nine to eleven HLA-typed healthy donors was used to isolate PBMCs. The CDR3 measures 13 amino acids from cysteine to phenylalanine. Only the CDR3 portion is preserved as DNA: 39 bases, with reading frame beginning at the first base. At the junction V is shortened by 7 bases and J by 0 bases, with 12 bases in between. For CDR1 and CDR2, the germline V gene lists SQVTM and ANQGSEA. Library preparation employed the immunoSEQ multiplex PCR assay. Each sample had about 10^5 TCR templates assayed by the deep sequencing platform. Genomic DNA extracted from sorted T cells was used for TCRbeta CDR3 sequencing. From the authors' description of their analysis: The R programming language was used for the clonal analysis of the TCRbeta CDR3 data. Unstimulated samples were compared with post-reaction CFSE-low samples to define alloreactive CD4+ and CD8+ clones. Regulatory or non-regulatory origin was assigned to alloreactive CD4+ clones by matching of sequences to sorted unstimulated Treg and non-Treg repertoires. TCRdb re-hosts the immuneACCESS table, in-frame sequences only. Its copies lack some clones; in the studies checked, an unresolved V gene accounts for under half of them, and the cause for the rest is not known. The V and J calls and the clone size are those of that table, but D and trimming were determined from the DNA. The sample table records 65,000 to 90,000 clones; around 93% of these occur just once. The ten top clones hold 4.5% to 6.5% of the sample.

This sample stems from a study of siplizumab effects on memory and regulatory T cells (dated by TCRdb to the late 2010s). General notes on the study: The study looked at the effect of siplizumab, an anti-CD2 antibody, on alloreactive T-cell subsets in allogeneic mixed lymphocyte reactions made from human PBMCs.

On the study overall, not on this receptor specifically: For roughly 75-97% of proliferating CD4+ or CD8+ clones, no naive or memory phenotype could be assigned. The cumulative frequency of alloreactive sequences traceable to unstimulated CD4+ memory T cells was significantly reduced by siplizumab. Because sequences below about 10^-5 frequency were poorly captured, only a minor fraction of alloreactive clones could be mapped to unstimulated subsets. Greater diversity appeared to be present in unstimulated naive T cells than in memory T cells, and a substantial contribution to the alloresponse seemed to be made by naive cells. Whether proliferating Tregs from siplizumab cultures were suppressive was not functionally confirmed. Among mappable alloreactive CD4+ clones, the Treg-derived fraction averaged approximately 63% with siplizumab versus roughly 29% in control reactions.

The sample was CD8+ T cells sorted from blood. This TCR was sampled from a human donor in good health. The chain is encoded by TRBV29-1 joined to TRBJ1-1; the D gene cannot be named for sure. This receptor carries the CDR3 CSARSAMNTEAFF. The nucleotide sequence is TGCAGCGCGAGGAGCGCCATGAACACTGAAGCTTTCTTT.